The rows below give T cell receptor beta chains drawn from one sample of a study of long-term antiretroviral therapy in people with HIV. Produced via immunoSEQ multiplex PCR; TCRdb's table is partial and in-frame only. The table lists 20,000 to 25,000 clones, approximately 90% of them singletons, with 7% to 8% in the top ten. Sequences were derived from unsorted PBMCs, sampled 1.8 years before starting antiretroviral therapy. The receptors were gathered from a woman aged 25 to 39 with HIV. Each CDR3 is given with its conserved first and last residue. The D gene is left open where the match is weak. Some rows have no size entry. The others give once, few or many, or a class for an expanded clone.

j_call clone_size d_call v_call cdr3_aa cdr3_nt
TRBJ1-3 - TRBD1 TRBV4-2 CASSQDWGTAGNTIYF TGTGCCAGCAGCCAAGATTGGGGGACAGCTGGAAACACCATATATTTT
TRBJ2-5 once - TRBV5-1 CASSFSGSRQETQYF TGCGCCAGCAGCTTTTCGGGGAGTCGACAAGAGACCCAGTACTTC
TRBJ2-1 - - TRBV5-4 CASSLQGLGGNEQFF TGTGCCAGCAGCTTACAGGGCCTAGGGGGCAATGAGCAGTTCTTC
TRBJ1-1 - - TRBV6-1 CANWAVNRWNTEAFF TGTGCCAACTGGGCCGTGAACCGATGGAACACTGAAGCTTTCTTT
TRBJ1-4 - - TRBV9 CASRGQPNEKLFF TGTGCCAGCAGAGGACAGCCCAATGAAAAACTGTTTTTT
TRBJ2-1 - - TRBV10-3 CAISESSGGGVYNEQFF TGTGCCATCAGTGAGTCCTCGGGGGGCGGAGTTTACAATGAGCAGTTCTTC
TRBJ2-3 - TRBD2 TRBV5-5 CASSPRWAGVGTDTQYF TGTGCCAGCAGCCCCAGGTGGGCGGGGGTGGGAACAGATACGCAGTATTTT
TRBJ2-3 - TRBD2 TRBV5-1 CASSPTSSGGTDTQYF TGCGCCAGCAGCCCCACCTCTAGCGGGGGTACAGATACGCAGTATTTT
TRBJ2-1 - - TRBV15 CATSREYEAYNEQFF TGTGCCACCAGCAGAGAATACGAAGCTTACAATGAGCAGTTCTTC
TRBJ1-2 - - TRBV13 CASSPRGPDTNPYGYTF TGTGCCAGCAGCCCACGAGGCCCGGACACCAACCCATATGGCTACACCTTC
TRBJ1-1 - - TRBV5-1 CASSLDEGRMNTEAFF TGCGCCAGCAGCTTGGATGAGGGGCGGATGAACACTGAAGCTTTCTTT
TRBJ1-1 - - TRBV7-6 CASSPGRLNTEAFF TGTGCCAGCAGCCCGGGACGGCTGAACACTGAAGCTTTCTTT
TRBJ2-5 - - TRBV5-1 CASSLSAIGRGQETQYF TGCGCCAGCAGCTTGTCTGCAATAGGGCGTGGGCAAGAGACCCAGTACTTC
TRBJ1-2 - - TRBV14 CASSQGRGYTF TGTGCCAGCAGCCAAGGGAGGGGCTACACCTTC
TRBJ1-5 - TRBD1 TRBV19 CASRALGTGGTGNQPQHF TGTGCCAGTAGGGCCCTCGGGACAGGGGGCACTGGCAATCAGCCCCAGCATTTT
TRBJ1-4 - - TRBV6-1 CASSGRGKLFF TGTGCCAGCAGTGGGAGGGGAAAACTGTTTTTT
TRBJ2-5 - TRBD1 TRBV7-9 CASTDREETQYF TGTGCCAGCACGGACAGGGAAGAGACCCAGTACTTC
TRBJ2-7 - - TRBV6-5 CASSYADSSYEQYF TGTGCCAGCAGTTATGCGGACAGCTCCTACGAGCAGTACTTC
TRBJ1-3 - - TRBV18 CASSPRERLSGNTIYF TGTGCCAGCTCACCAAGGGAACGGCTCTCTGGAAACACCATATATTTT
TRBJ1-1 - - TRBV6-5 CASSYGIDTEAFF TGTGCCAGCAGTTACGGCATTGACACTGAAGCTTTCTTT
TRBJ1-1 - - TRBV18 CASSPSLGLMNTEAFF TGTGCCAGCTCACCAAGTTTGGGCCTCATGAACACTGAAGCTTTCTTT
TRBJ2-3 - - TRBV7-3 CASSPGPSTDTQYF TGTGCCAGCAGCCCGGGCCCCAGCACAGATACGCAGTATTTT
TRBJ2-7 - - TRBV14 CASGRGTSFYEQYF TGTGCCAGCGGACGGGGCACATCTTTCTACGAGCAGTACTTC
TRBJ2-3 - TRBD1 TRBV4-2 CASSQADRITDTQYF TGTGCCAGCAGCCAAGCGGACAGGATCACAGATACGCAGTATTTT
TRBJ2-6 - - TRBV27 CASSLRLAGANVLTF TGTGCCAGCAGTTTACGACTTGCTGGGGCCAACGTCCTGACTTTC
TRBJ2-1 - - TRBV5-6 CASSLTGSTYNEQFF TGTGCCAGCAGCTTGACAGGGTCCACCTACAATGAGCAGTTCTTC
TRBJ2-7 - - TRBV27 CASSLSRMGSYEQYF TGTGCCAGCAGTTTATCGAGGATGGGCTCCTACGAGCAGTACTTC
TRBJ2-3 - - TRBV10-1 CASSGPQGFNTDTQYF TGCGCCAGCAGTGGACCACAGGGATTCAACACAGATACGCAGTATTTT
TRBJ1-2 - - TRBV28 CATLPVPAQVYGYTF TGTGCCACACTACCCGTCCCGGCGCAGGTCTATGGCTACACCTTC
TRBJ1-5 - - TRBV13 CASSLGLGAHQPQHF TGTGCCAGCAGCTTAGGCCTGGGGGCCCATCAGCCCCAGCATTTT
TRBJ1-4 - TRBD1 TRBV6-1 CASSSGTGEEKLFF TGTGCCAGCAGTTCCGGGACAGGGGAAGAAAAACTGTTTTTT
TRBJ1-2 - - TRBV9 CASSASTANYGYTF TGTGCCAGCAGCGCCTCCACCGCTAACTATGGCTACACCTTC
TRBJ1-1 - TRBD1 TRBV14 CASSRTGGTEAFF TGTGCCAGCAGTAGGACAGGGGGCACTGAAGCTTTCTTT
TRBJ2-7 - - TRBV2 CASNRGGAQNEQYF TGTGCCAGCAACCGAGGGGGGGCTCAGAACGAGCAGTACTTC
TRBJ2-3 - - TRBV6-1 CAGRPGPDTDTQYF TGTGCAGGCAGGCCCGGCCCCGACACAGATACGCAGTATTTT
TRBJ1-3 - - TRBV18 CASSLDRRSSGNTIYF TGTGCCAGCTCACTGGACCGACGATCATCTGGAAACACCATATATTTT
TRBJ1-1 - - TRBV7-9 CASSRGGTEAFF TGTGCCAGCAGCAGAGGGGGAACTGAAGCTTTCTTT
TRBJ2-1 - - TRBV5-1 CASSLEGRTEYNEQFF TGCGCCAGCAGCTTGGAGGGGAGGACGGAGTACAATGAGCAGTTCTTC
TRBJ1-1 once - TRBV9 CASSMFPENTEAFF TGTGCCAGCAGTATGTTTCCAGAAAACACTGAAGCTTTCTTT
TRBJ2-5 - TRBD1 TRBV18 CASSRRTGEETQYF TGTGCCAGCTCACGGCGGACAGGGGAAGAGACCCAGTACTTC
TRBJ2-2 - - TRBV5-1 CASSLSDWSTGELFF TGCGCCAGCAGCTTATCGGACTGGAGCACCGGGGAGCTGTTTTTT
TRBJ1-1 - - TRBV7-6 CASSTVNTEAFF TGTGCCAGCAGCACAGTGAACACTGAAGCTTTCTTT